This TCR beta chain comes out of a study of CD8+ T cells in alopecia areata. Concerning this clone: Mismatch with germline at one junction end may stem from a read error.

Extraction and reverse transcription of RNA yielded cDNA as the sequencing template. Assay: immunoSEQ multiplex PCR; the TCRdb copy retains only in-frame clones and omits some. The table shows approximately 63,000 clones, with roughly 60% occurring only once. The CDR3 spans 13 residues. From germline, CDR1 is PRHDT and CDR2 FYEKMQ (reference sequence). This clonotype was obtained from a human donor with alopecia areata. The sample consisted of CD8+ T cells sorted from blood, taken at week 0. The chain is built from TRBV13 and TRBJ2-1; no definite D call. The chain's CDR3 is CASSVGSYNEQFF. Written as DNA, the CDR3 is TGTGCCAGCAGCGTAGGATCTTACAATGAGCAGTTCTTC.